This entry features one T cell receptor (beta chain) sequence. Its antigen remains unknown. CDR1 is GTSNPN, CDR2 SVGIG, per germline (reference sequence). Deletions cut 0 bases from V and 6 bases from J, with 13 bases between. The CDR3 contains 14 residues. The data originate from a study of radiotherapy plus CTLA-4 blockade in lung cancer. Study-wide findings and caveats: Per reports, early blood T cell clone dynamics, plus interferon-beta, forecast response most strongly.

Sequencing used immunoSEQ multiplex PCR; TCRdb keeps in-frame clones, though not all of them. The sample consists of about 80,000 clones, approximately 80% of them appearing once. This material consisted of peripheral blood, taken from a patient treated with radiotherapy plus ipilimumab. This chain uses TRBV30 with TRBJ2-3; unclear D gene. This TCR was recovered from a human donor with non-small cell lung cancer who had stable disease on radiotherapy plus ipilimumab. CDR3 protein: CAWSVNRASDTQYF. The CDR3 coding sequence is TGTGCCTGGAGTGTAAATCGTGCGTCGGATACGCAGTATTTT.